The clone carrying this T cell receptor (beta chain) was found a few times. What it recognizes is unknown. V was pared by 3 bases and J by 3 bases, with 1 base of the junction left unmatched. Per the germline V gene, CDR1 is SGHNT and CDR2 is YYREEE (reference sequence). The CDR3 consists of 15 residues. Reverse transcription of all isolated RNA meant that expressed TCRB transcripts were sequenced. Sequencing used immunoSEQ multiplex PCR; TCRdb keeps in-frame clones, though not all of them. There are around 280,000 clones in the sample; approximately 15% occur only once, and roughly 0.015% lies in the top ten. This entry belongs to a study of beta chain features in type 1 diabetes. Study results and caveats: TCRB CDR3 length was moderately but significantly reduced in all four CD4+ subsets of Type 1 diabetes patients. Among patients, naive, central memory and Treg TCRB repertoires appeared more similar than among healthy donors.

The genes are TRBV5-4 and TRBJ2-1; 12 bases match TRBD1. Sequencing input: naive CD4+ T cells from blood. This TCR was recovered from a man aged 18 to 35 with type 1 diabetes. CDR3 nucleotide sequence: TGTGCCAGCAGCTGGGACAGGGGGCGCTACAATGAGCAGTTCTTC. As protein: CASSWDRGRYNEQFF. Based on the CDR3 plus reference TRBV5-4 and TRBJ2-1, the full variable domain is ETGVTQSPTHLIKTRGQQVTLRCSSQSGHNTVSWYQQALGQGPQFIFQYYREEENGRGNFPPRFSGLQFPNYSSELNVNALELDDSALYLCASSWDRGRYNEQFFGPGTRLTVL.